This T cell receptor beta chain comes out of a study of graft-versus-host responses after intestinal transplantation. This clone was detected only once. Its antigen is undetermined. Using immunoSEQ multiplex PCR, the repertoire was profiled, and TCRdb retains in-frame clones only, with some absent. The sample yields tens of thousands of clones, approximately 92% seen once. Germline V gene data show CDR1 as SGHDT and CDR2 as YYEEEE. The CDR3 has 14 residues. V was trimmed by 4 bases and J by 4 bases, leaving 12 bases between them. This material consisted of unstimulated CD4+ T cells sorted from spleen or lymph node cells, taken before intestinal transplant. The source of this sequence is a human donor who received an intestinal transplant. The V gene is TRBV5-6, the J gene TRBJ1-5; D is ambiguous. CDR3 residues: CASSNWAGNQPQHF. Here the CDR3 DNA reads TGTGCCAGCAGCAACTGGGCGGGGAATCAGCCCCAGCATTTT.